The sequence of this T cell receptor (beta chain) was determined in a study of blood T cell repertoires in COVID-19. Losses at the gene ends were 3 bases for V and 7 bases for J; bases not matched to a gene: 5. Germline-derived CDR1 and CDR2 are SGDLS and YYNGEE. This CDR3 is 14 amino acids long. Per the study methods: Using reference gene primer amplification, nucleated cell counts were estimated. Method: immunoSEQ multiplex PCR; TCRdb's copy keeps in-frame clones and lacks some. Clonal size and the V and J genes are those of that table, whereas D and trimming came from the DNA. The data contain roughly 150,000 clones, approximately 80% of them singletons. This clone was counted once.

V usage is TRBV9 and J usage is TRBJ1-5; 9 bases match TRBD1. The source is a middle-aged man who had recovered from COVID-19. Sample: PBMCs or T cells enriched from blood (not recorded which). As DNA, the CDR3 is TGTGCCAGCAGCGCCGGGACAGGGCAACAGCCCCAGCATTTT. It codes for CASSAGTGQQPQHF.